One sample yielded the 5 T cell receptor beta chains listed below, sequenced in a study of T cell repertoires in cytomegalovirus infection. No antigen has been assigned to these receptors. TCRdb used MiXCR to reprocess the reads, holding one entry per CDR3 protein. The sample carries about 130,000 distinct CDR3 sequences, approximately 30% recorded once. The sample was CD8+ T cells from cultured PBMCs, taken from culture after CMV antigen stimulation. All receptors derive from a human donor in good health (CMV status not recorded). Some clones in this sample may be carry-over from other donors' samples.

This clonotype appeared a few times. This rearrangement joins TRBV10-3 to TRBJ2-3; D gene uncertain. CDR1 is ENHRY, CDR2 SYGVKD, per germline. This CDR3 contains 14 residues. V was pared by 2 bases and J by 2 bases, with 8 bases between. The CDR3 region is CAISEPGYTDTQYF. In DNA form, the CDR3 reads TGTGCCATCAGTGAGCCAGGCTACACAGATACGCAGTATTTT.

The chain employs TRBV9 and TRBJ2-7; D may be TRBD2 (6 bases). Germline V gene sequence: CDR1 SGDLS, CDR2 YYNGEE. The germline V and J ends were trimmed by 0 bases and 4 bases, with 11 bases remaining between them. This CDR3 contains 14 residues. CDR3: CASSVVGRCYEQYF. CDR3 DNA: TGTGCCAGCAGCGTAGTTGGGAGGTGTTACGAGCAGTACTTC.

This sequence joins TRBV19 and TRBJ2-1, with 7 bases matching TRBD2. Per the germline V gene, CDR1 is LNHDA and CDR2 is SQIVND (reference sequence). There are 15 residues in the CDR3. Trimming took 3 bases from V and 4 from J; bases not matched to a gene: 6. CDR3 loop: CASSIGTNGYNEQFF. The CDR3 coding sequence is TGTGCCAGTAGTATCGGGACTAACGGATACAATGAGCAGTTCTTC.

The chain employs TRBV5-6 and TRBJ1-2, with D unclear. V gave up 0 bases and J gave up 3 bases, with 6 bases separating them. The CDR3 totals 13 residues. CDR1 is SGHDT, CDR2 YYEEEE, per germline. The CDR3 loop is CASSLGGDYGYTF. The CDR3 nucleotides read TGTGCCAGCAGCTTGGGTGGGGACTATGGCTACACCTTC. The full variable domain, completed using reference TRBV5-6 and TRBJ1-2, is DAGVTQSPTHLIKTRGQQVTLRCSPKSGHDTVSWYQQALGQGPQFIFQYYEEEERQRGNFPDRFSGHQFPNYSSELNVNALLLGDSALYLCASSLGGDYGYTFGSGTRLTVV.

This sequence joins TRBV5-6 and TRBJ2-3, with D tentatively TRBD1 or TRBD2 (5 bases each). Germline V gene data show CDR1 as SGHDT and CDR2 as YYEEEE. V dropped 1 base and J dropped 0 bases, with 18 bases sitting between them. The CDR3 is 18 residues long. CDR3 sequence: CASSLSPGQTFSTDTQYF. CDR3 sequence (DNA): TGTGCCAGCAGCTTGAGCCCGGGGCAAACTTTTAGCACAGATACGCAGTATTTT.